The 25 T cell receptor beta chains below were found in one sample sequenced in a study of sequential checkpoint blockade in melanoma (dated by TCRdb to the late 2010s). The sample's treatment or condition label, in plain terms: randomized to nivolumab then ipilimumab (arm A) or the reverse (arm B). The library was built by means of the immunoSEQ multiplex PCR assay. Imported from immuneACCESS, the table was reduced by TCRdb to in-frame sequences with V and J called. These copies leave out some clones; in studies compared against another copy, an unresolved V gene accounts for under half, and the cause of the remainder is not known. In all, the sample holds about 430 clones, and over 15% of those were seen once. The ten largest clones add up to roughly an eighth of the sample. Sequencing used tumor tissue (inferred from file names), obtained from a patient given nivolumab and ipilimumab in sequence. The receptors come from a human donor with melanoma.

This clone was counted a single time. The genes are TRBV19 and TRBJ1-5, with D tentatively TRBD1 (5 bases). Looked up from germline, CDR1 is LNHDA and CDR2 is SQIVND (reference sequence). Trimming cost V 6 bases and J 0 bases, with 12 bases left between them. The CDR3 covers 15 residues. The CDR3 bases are TGTGCCAGTAGCCCGCAGGGAGGTAGCAATCAGCCCCAGCATTTT. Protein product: CASSPQGGSNQPQHF.

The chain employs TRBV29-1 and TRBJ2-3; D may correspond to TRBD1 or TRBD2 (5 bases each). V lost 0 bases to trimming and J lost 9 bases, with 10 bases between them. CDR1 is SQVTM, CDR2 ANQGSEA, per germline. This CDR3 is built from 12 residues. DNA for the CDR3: TGCAGCGTTGAAGAATTGGGGGAGACGCAGTATTTT. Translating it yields CSVEELGETQYF.

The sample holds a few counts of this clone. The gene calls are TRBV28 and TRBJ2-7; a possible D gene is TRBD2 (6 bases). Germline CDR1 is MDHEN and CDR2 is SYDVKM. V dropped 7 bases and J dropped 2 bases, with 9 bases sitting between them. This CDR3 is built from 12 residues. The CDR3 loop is CASTRLAYEQYF. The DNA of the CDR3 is TGTGCCAGCACCAGACTAGCCTACGAGCAGTACTTC.

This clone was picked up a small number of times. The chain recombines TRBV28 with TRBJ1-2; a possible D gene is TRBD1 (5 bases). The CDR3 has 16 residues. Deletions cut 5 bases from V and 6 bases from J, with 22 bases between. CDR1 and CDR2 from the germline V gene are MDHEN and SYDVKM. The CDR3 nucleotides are TGTGCCAGCAGTACTGCAACCGGGACCGTAGCGCATGGCTACACCTTC. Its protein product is CASSTATGTVAHGYTF.

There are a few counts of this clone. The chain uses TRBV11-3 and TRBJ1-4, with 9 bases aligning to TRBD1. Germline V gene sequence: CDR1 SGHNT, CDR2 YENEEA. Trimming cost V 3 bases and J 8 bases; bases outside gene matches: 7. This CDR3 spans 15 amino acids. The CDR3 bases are TGTGCCAGCAGCTTGAGCGGGACAGGGAACGAAAAACTGTTTTTT. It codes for CASSLSGTGNEKLFF.

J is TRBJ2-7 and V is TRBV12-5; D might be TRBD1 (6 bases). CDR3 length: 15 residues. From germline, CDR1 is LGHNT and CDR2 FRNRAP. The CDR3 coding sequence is TGTGCCAGCGGTGGGAGACAGGTGGGAAGCTACGAGCAGTACTTC. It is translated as CASGGRQVGSYEQYF.

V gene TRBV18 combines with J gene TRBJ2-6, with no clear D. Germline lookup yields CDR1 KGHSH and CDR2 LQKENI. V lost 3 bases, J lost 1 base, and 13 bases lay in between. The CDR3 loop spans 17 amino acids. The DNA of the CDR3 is TGTGCCAGCTCACCCCTAAATGACATATCTGGGGCCAACGTCCTGACTTTC. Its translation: CASSPLNDISGANVLTF.

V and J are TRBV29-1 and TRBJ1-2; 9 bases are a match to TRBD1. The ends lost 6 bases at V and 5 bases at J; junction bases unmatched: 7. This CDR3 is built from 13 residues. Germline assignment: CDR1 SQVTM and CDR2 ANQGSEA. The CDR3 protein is CSVLRQGEYGYTF. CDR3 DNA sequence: TGCAGCGTCTTGAGACAGGGGGAGTATGGCTACACCTTC.

The CDR3 reads CASSPSLRVGGNIQYF. CDR3 DNA: TGCGCCAGCAGCCCTTCCTTAAGGGTAGGAGGAAACATTCAGTACTTC. V is TRBV1 and J is TRBJ2-4; the table's D call, TRBD2, was not checked against the DNA. TRBV1 is reported as a pseudogene. This CDR3 spans 16 amino acids.

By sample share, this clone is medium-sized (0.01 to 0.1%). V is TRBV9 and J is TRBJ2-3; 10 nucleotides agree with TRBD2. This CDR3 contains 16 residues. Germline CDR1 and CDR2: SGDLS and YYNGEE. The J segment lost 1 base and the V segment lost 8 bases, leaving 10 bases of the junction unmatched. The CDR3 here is CASQREGFLGTDTQYF. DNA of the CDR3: TGTGCCAGTCAGCGGGAGGGGTTCCTAGGCACAGATACGCAGTATTTT.

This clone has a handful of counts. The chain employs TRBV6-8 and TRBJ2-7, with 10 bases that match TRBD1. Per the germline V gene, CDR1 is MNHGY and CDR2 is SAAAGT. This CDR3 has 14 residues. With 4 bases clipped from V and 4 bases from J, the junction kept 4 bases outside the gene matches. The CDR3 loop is CASSFGQGEYEQYF. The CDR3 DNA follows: TGTGCCAGCAGTTTCGGACAGGGGGAGTACGAGCAGTACTTC.

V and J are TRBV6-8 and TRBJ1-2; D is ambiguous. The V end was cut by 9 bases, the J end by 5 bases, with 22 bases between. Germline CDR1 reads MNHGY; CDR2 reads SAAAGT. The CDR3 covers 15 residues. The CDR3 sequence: CASLLTTGRRYGYTF. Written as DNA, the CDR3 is TGTGCCAGTCTCCTTACCACCGGGCGGAGGTATGGCTACACCTTC.

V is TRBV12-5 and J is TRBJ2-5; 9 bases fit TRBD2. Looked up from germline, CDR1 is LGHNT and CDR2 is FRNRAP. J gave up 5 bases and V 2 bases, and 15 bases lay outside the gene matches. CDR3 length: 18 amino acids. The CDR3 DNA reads TGTGCTAGTGGTTTGACTGGTCGGGGGACTAGCTTCGCGGAGACCCAGTACTTC. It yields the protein CASGLTGRGTSFAETQYF.

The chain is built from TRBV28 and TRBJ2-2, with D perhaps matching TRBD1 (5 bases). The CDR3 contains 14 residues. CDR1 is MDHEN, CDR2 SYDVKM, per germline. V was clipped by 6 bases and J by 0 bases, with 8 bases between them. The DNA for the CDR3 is TGTGCCAGCAGGGACAACGCGAACACCGGGGAGCTGTTTTTT. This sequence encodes CASRDNANTGELFF.

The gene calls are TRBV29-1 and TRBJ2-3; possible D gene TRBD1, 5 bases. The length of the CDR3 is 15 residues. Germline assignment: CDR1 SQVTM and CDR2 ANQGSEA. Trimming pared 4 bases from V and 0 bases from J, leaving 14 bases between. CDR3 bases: TGCAGCGTTGCGTCAGGGTCGCATAGCACAGATACGCAGTATTTT. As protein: CSVASGSHSTDTQYF.

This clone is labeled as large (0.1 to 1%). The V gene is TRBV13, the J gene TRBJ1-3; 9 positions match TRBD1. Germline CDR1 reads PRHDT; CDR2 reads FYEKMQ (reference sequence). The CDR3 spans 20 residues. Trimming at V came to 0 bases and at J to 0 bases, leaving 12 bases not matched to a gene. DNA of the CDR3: TGTGCCAGCAGCTTAGGCCGGGTTCCGGGACAGGGAATCTCTGGAAACACCATATATTTT. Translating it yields CASSLGRVPGQGISGNTIYF.

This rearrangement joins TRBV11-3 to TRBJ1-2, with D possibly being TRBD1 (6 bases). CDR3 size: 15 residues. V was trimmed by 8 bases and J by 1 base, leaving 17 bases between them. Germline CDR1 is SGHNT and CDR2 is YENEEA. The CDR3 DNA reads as TGTGCCAGCGAGGGGATCGGACAGCATAACTATGGCTACACCTTC. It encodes CASEGIGQHNYGYTF.

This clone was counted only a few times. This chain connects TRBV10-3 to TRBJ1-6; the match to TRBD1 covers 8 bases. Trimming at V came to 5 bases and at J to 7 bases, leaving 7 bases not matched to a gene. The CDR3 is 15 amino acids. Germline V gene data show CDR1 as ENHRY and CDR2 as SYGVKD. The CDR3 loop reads CAISRSGTGNSPLHF. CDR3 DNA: TGTGCCATCAGTCGTTCCGGGACAGGCAATTCACCCCTCCACTTT.

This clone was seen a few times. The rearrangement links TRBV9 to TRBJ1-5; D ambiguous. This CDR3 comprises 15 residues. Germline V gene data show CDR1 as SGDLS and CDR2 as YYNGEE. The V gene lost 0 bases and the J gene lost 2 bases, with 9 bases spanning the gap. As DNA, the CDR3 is TGTGCCAGCAGCGTAGTTGTGGTAGGCAATCAGCCCCAGCATTTT. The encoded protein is CASSVVVVGNQPQHF.

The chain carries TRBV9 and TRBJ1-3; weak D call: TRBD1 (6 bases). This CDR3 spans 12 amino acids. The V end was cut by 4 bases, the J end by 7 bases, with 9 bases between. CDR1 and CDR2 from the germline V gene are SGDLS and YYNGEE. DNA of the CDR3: TGTGCCAGCAGCCCACAGGGTAACACCATATATTTT. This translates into CASSPQGNTIYF.

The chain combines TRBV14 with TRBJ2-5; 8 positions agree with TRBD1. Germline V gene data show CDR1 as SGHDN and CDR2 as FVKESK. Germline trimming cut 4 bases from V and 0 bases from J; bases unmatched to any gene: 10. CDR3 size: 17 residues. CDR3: CASSLAWTGTYQETQYF. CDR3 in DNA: TGTGCCAGCAGCCTGGCCTGGACAGGGACGTACCAAGAGACCCAGTACTTC. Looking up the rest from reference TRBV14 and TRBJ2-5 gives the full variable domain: EAGVTQFPSHSVIEKGQTVTLRCDPISGHDNLYWYRRVMGKEIKFLLHFVKESKQDESGMPNNRFLAERTGGTYSTLKVQPAELEDSGVYFCASSLAWTGTYQETQYFGPGTRLLVL.

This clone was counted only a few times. The DNA for the CDR3 is TGTGCCAGTAGTTACCCGGGAGGGTACACCGGGGAGCTGTTTTTT. It specifies CASSYPGGYTGELFF. The rearrangement links TRBV19 to TRBJ2-2, with TRBD2 matching over 8 bases. Germline values: CDR1 LNHDA, CDR2 SQIVND (reference sequence). The length of the CDR3 is 15 residues. V shed 5 bases, J shed 3 bases, and the junction held 5 bases outside the gene matches.

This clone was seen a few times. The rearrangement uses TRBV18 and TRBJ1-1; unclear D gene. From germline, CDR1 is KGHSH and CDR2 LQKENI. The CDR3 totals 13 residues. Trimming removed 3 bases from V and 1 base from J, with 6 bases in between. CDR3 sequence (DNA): TGTGCCAGCTCACCCAACGGGAACACTGAAGCTTTCTTT. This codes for CASSPNGNTEAFF.

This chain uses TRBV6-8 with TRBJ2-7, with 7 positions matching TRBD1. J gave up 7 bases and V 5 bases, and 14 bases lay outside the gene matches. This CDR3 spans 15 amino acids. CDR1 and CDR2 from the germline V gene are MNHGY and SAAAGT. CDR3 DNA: TGTGCCAGCAGTCCCCGCAGACAGGGCTTCGGAGAGCAGTACTTC. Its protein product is CASSPRRQGFGEQYF.

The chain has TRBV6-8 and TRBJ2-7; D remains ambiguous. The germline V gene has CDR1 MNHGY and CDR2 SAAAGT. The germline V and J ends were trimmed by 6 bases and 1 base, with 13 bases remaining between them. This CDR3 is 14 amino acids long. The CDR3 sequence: CASRPPTASYEQYF. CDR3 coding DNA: TGTGCCAGCAGACCACCGACTGCTTCCTACGAGCAGTACTTC.